The clone carrying this T cell receptor beta chain came up a few times. Its antigen is as yet unknown. This specimen belongs to a study of vaccination and CD4 T cells after COVID-19. Study background: The convalescents comprised six males and four females, two of them Hispanic.

This CDR3 comprises 15 residues. The V gene lost 6 bases and the J gene lost 1 base, with 15 bases spanning the gap. The germline V gene has CDR1 SEHNR and CDR2 FQNEAQ (reference sequence). Sequence data for DNA of cultured CD4+ T cells were generated by the Oncomine TCR Beta short-read assay. TCRdb reprocessed the PCR reads via MiXCR and lists one record per CDR3 protein. The sample has some 25,000 distinct CDR3 sequences, less than 50% seen once; the top ten hold about a tenth. Treatment noted: approximately 10-day PBMC culture with coronavirus spike peptide pools or control peptides (ViraFEST assay). ViraFEST stimulated the growth of antigen-specific T cells using peptide pools and subsequently profiled their TCRs by sequencing. PBMC cultures, at 1.5 million to 2.5 million cells per well, received 9.5 to 10 IU/ml IL-2 and about 10 ug/ml peptide pools.

The rearrangement links TRBV7-9 to TRBJ1-1, with D tentatively TRBD1 (6 bases). This receptor was taken from a human donor who had recovered from COVID-19. The specimen was CD4+ T cells from blood, cultured in vitro. DNA of the CDR3: TGTGCCAGCAGTCTAAACCGAGGGGGGAACACTGAAGCTTTCTTT. Translated: CASSLNRGGNTEAFF.